Listed here is a single TCR beta chain. Germline V gene lookup returns CDR1 MNHEY and CDR2 SVGAGI. The CDR3 totals 14 residues. Trimming cost V 2 bases and J 2 bases, with 6 bases left between them. These data originate in a study of blood T cell repertoires in COVID-19. Seattle's enrolled individuals joined amid active infection and were then monitored longitudinally. Authors' methods: Nucleated cell number was recorded as an estimate derived from reference gene primer amplification. Produced via immunoSEQ multiplex PCR; TCRdb's table is partial and in-frame only. V and J calls and clone size follow that table, whereas D and trimming were derived from the DNA. Of 210,000 or so clones in the sample, under 85% are singletons; the top ten hold around 1.3%.

Sequencing used peripheral blood. This chain links TRBV6-5 with TRBJ1-4, with no clear D. This TCR derives from a woman aged 25 to 39 with COVID-19, enrolled during active disease. The CDR3 DNA is TGTGCCAGCAGTTACGGCCAGACTAATGAAAAACTGTTTTTT. This encodes CASSYGQTNEKLFF.